The present entry profiles one TCR beta chain with its context. Antigen: not known. TCRdb called the reads again in MiXCR, with one record for every CDR3 protein. This table has around 430,000 distinct CDR3 sequences, roughly 43% appearing once. This sample is part of a study of T cell repertoires in cytomegalovirus infection. Study-level points and caveats: Dominant in the ex vivo response were TCR beta clonotypes restricted by HLA-C and specific for CMV.

The CDR3 covers 14 residues. Germline trimming cut 10 bases from V and 6 bases from J; bases unmatched to any gene: 11. The germline V gene encodes CDR1 MNHNY and CDR2 SVGAGI (reference sequence). The rearrangement uses TRBV6-6 and TRBJ1-4; 7 bases align to TRBD1. Source: cultured PBMCs, taken from culture after CMV antigen stimulation. This clonotype was sampled from a human donor in good health (CMV status not recorded). Some clones in this sample may be carry-over from other donors' samples. In DNA form, the CDR3 reads TGTGCCATCGGTGGGGGGACAGTAGATGAAAAACTGTTTTTT. This codes for CAIGGGTVDEKLFF.